Listed below are T cell receptor beta chains from one sample, sequenced in a study of CD4 and CD8 cells across lung adenocarcinoma regions. Via MiXCR, TCRdb re-called the PCR reads, giving one row per CDR3 protein. The sample yields under 20,000 distinct CDR3 sequences, roughly 50% seen once. The sequenced material came from CD4+ T cells from the margin of a lung tumor. Source of these receptors: a male donor with lung adenocarcinoma. The CD4 and CD8 labels of this study may be unreliable. CDR3s include the opening cysteine and the closing phenylalanine or tryptophan. The D gene is left open where the match is weak. Clone size is not always given. Where it is, it says once, few, many or a class for expanded clones.

D	V	J	size	CDR3	DNA
-	TRBV10-1	TRBJ2-5	-	CASSLTAGETQYF	TGCGCCAGCAGTTTGACAGCGGGAGAGACCCAGTACTTC
TRBD1	TRBV6-4	TRBJ2-4	-	CASSGQGGNIQYF	TGTGCCAGCAGCGGACAGGGAGGAAACATTCAGTACTTC
TRBD1	TRBV6-1	TRBJ1-1	-	CASSEGQIRAITTGDIF	TGTGCCAGCAGTGAGGGACAGATAAGGGCAATAACAACTGGAGATATCTTT
TRBD2	TRBV27	TRBJ2-3	once	CAGGTGGQDTETQYF	TGTGCCGGGGGGACGGGGGGTCAAGACACAGAGACGCAGTATTTC
TRBD1	TRBV25-1	TRBJ2-7	many	CASCSGTGGSYEQYF	TGTGCCAGCTGTTCCGGGACAGGGGGCTCCTACGAGCAGTACTTC
-	TRBV6-1	TRBJ2-1	few	CASSESASSYNEQFF	TGTGCCAGCAGTGAATCGGCTTCTTCCTACAATGAGCAGTTCTTC
TRBD2	TRBV6-1	TRBJ2-3	few	CASTNGGGELDTQYF	TGTGCCAGCACTAACGGGGGGGGCGAGTTGGATACGCAGTATTTT
TRBD2	TRBV6-5	TRBJ2-4	-	CASSYQGGRSKDTQYF	TGTGCCAGCAGTTACCAGGGCGGGAGGAGCAAAGACACGCAGTACTTT
TRBD2	TRBV4-2	TRBJ2-1	many	CASSQELAGISEQFF	TGTGCCAGCAGCCAAGAACTAGCGGGTATCAGTGAGCAGTTCTTC
-	TRBV27	TRBJ2-5	many	CASSSGLQPPKQYF	TGTGCCAGCAGTTCGGGACTTCAACCTCCGAAGCAGTACTTC
-	TRBV6-1	TRBJ1-6	many	CASSESAAAYNSPLHF	TGTGCCAGCAGTGAAAGCGCGGCAGCTTATAATTCACCCCTCCACTTT
-	TRBV6-1	TRBJ2-6	-	CASSPSTSISGANVLTF	TGTGCCAGCAGCCCCTCGACATCAATCTCTGGGGCCAACGTCCTGACTTTC
-	TRBV6-1	TRBJ2-5	-	CASSEGGGGGRAKETQYF	TGTGCCAGCAGTGAAGGGGGAGGGGGGGGACGTGCCAAAGAGACCCAGTACTTC
-	TRBV6-5	TRBJ2-7	once	CASSYSTGRAYEQYF	TGTGCCAGCAGTTACTCGACTGGGAGAGCCTACGAGCAGTACTTC
-	TRBV27	TRBJ2-2	few	CASSLSAVNTGELFF	TGTGCCAGCAGTTTAAGCGCAGTCAACACCGGGGAGCTGTTTTTT
-	TRBV6-5	TRBJ2-2	many	CASSYRPGELFF	TGTGCCAGCAGTTACCGTCCCGGGGAGCTGTTTTTT
TRBD1	TRBV5-1	TRBJ2-5	-	CASSLAPTGGAETQYF	TGCGCCAGCAGCTTGGCCCCGACAGGGGGCGCAGAGACCCAGTACTTC
-	TRBV24-1	TRBJ2-3	-	CATRGLGSTDMQYF	TGTGCCACCAGGGGGTTGGGTAGCACAGATATGCAGTATTTC
-	TRBV4-2	TRBJ2-1	many	CASSRMGVHTGNEQFF	TGTGCCAGCAGCCGAATGGGCGTCCATACAGGAAATGAGCAGTTCTTC